The source of this T cell receptor (beta chain) is a study of T-cell reconstitution after alpha-beta-depleted transplantation in children. Molecular barcoding with unique molecular identifiers was used for the TCRbeta library. One entry per CDR3 protein results from TCRdb running MiXCR on the PCR reads. The sample includes 500,000 or so distinct CDR3 sequences, 32% of them seen just once. This clonotype showed up just a few times. V lost 7 bases and J 3 bases, leaving 10 bases between the germline ends. CDR3 length: 13 amino acids. CDR1 ENHRY and CDR2 SYGVKD come from the germline V gene. The chain recombines TRBV10-3 with TRBJ1-5, with D uncertain. The clonotype was recovered from a human donor who donated a stem cell graft to a child with aplastic anemia. Sequences were derived from PBMCs from the stem cell graft donor, sampled from the stem cell graft. CDR3: CAIMAALNQPQHF. In DNA, the CDR3 is TGTGCCATCATGGCTGCTCTCAATCAGCCCCAGCATTTT.